Listed below are T cell receptor beta chains from one sample, sequenced in a study of blood T cell repertoires in COVID-19. Repertoires were generated with immunoSEQ multiplex PCR, while TCRdb's copy carries only in-frame clones and drops some. Of roughly 330,000 clones listed, roughly 83% are singletons. Sample: peripheral blood. Source of these receptors: a woman aged 45-59 years with acute or convalescent COVID-19. CDR3s include the opening cysteine and the closing phenylalanine or tryptophan. The D gene is left open where the match is weak. Not every row has a clone size; where given, it reads once, few, many or a size class.

.,TRBV19,.,TRBJ1-4,TGTGCCAGTGTCGCCGGGAGGGAGGCTAATGAAAAACTGTTTTTT,CASVAGREANEKLFF
once,TRBV3-1/TRBV3-2,.,TRBJ1-1,TGTGCCAGCAGCCGCCAAGGGGTGAACACTGAAGCTTTCTTT,CASSRQGVNTEAFF
.,TRBV6-5,.,TRBJ2-3,TGTGCCAGCAGTCCGGACAGCAGCACAGATACGCAGTATTTT,CASSPDSSTDTQYF
.,TRBV4-3,.,TRBJ1-2,TGCGCCAGCAGCCATGTCAGGGAAGACGGCTACACCTTC,CASSHVREDGYTF
.,TRBV15,.,TRBJ2-3,TGTGCCACCAGCAGAGGTCTAAAAACAGGGGGCAGCGGGAGGGCCATGATAGATACGCAGTATTTT,CATSRGLKTGGSGRAMIDTQYF
.,TRBV29-1,.,TRBJ1-1,TGCAGCGTTGAACAGGGCCGGAACACTGAAGCTTTCTTT,CSVEQGRNTEAFF
.,TRBV7-8,.,TRBJ2-5,TGTGCCAGCAGCTTAGGTCCCGGAGGGCCCGGGGAGACCCAGTACTTC,CASSLGPGGPGETQYF
.,TRBV28,.,TRBJ1-4,TGTGCCAGCAGTTTAAAGGGACTCGAAAAACTGTTTTTT,CASSLKGLEKLFF
.,TRBV4-2,.,TRBJ1-2,TGTGCCAGCAGCCAAGATAAGACAGTTTACTATGGCTACACCTTC,CASSQDKTVYYGYTF
.,TRBV4-2,TRBD1,TRBJ1-5,TGTGCCAGCAGCCAAGGTCTGACAGGGGCTAGCAATCAGCCCCAGCATTTT,CASSQGLTGASNQPQHF
.,TRBV10-3,.,TRBJ2-2,TGTGCCATCAGTGAGTCGCTCGGCACCGGGGAGCTGTTTTTT,CAISESLGTGELFF
few,TRBV7-7,TRBD2,TRBJ2-1,TGTGCCAGCAGCTCGACTAGCGGGAGGAATTACAATGAGCAGTTCTTC,CASSSTSGRNYNEQFF
.,TRBV27,.,TRBJ1-1,TGTGCCAGCAGCCTACGGGGAGGGTCTGAAGCTTTCTTT,CASSLRGGSEAFF
.,TRBV11-3,TRBD2,TRBJ2-3,TGTGCCAGCAGCTTAGGACTAGCGGGAGGTTGGGATACGCAGTATTTT,CASSLGLAGGWDTQYF
.,TRBV28,TRBD2,TRBJ2-1,TGTGCCAGCAGTTTCTCTTTCTTGTCTATCCCGGGACTAGCGGGGAAATACAATGAGCAGTTCTTC,CASSFSFLSIPGLAGKYNEQFF
.,TRBV9,.,TRBJ1-4,TGTGCCAGCAGCATTGGGCGGGGAAAACTGTTTTTT,CASSIGRGKLFF
.,TRBV19,TRBD1,TRBJ1-3,TGTGCCAGTAGTAAAAGCCCTTGGACAGGGCCTACTGGAAACACCATATATTTT,CASSKSPWTGPTGNTIYF
.,TRBV20-1,TRBD2,TRBJ2-3,TGCAGTGCTAGTGGCCTAGCGGGAACAGATACGCAGTATTTT,CSASGLAGTDTQYF
few,TRBV10-3,TRBD1,TRBJ2-2,TGTGCCTTGCGAGACGACAGGGTAGGCACCGGGGAGCTGTTTTTT,CALRDDRVGTGELFF
.,TRBV6-5,TRBD1,TRBJ1-2,TGTGCCAGCAGATGGGACAGCAACTATGGCTACACCTTC,CASRWDSNYGYTF
.,TRBV4-2,TRBD1,TRBJ1-1,TGTGCCAGCAGCCAGGAATTGACAGGGGTTCGGGCTGAAGCTTTCTTT,CASSQELTGVRAEAFF
.,TRBV19,.,TRBJ2-7,TGTGCCAGTTCCCAGTGGGGCGTCGGGGAGCAGTACTTC,CASSQWGVGEQYF
.,TRBV27,.,TRBJ1-4,TGTGCCAGCCAAGGGACACTGGGAGAAAAACTGTTTTTT,CASQGTLGEKLFF
.,TRBV18,TRBD1,TRBJ1-2,TGTGCCAGCAAGCCTACAGGGGGCGACTATGGCTACACCTTC,CASKPTGGDYGYTF
.,TRBV4-1,TRBD2,TRBJ2-7,TGCGCCAGCAGCCAAGGTGCAGCGGGACGTGAATACGAGCAGTACTTC,CASSQGAAGREYEQYF
.,TRBV4-3,.,TRBJ2-1,TGCGCCAGCAGCCCACGACTAGGGAGCCCTCAGTTCTTC,CASSPRLGSPQFF
.,TRBV19,TRBD2,TRBJ2-1,TGTGCCAGTCGCGGGGGGCCTCCGTACAATGAGCAGTTCTTC,CASRGGPPYNEQFF
.,TRBV27,.,TRBJ1-5,TGTGCCAGCAGTTCGGCGAGGGGACTGATTAGCAATCAGCCCCAGCATTTT,CASSSARGLISNQPQHF
once,TRBV6-5,.,TRBJ1-3,TGTGCCAGCAGCCTGGGAGGTGGAAACACCATATATTTT,CASSLGGGNTIYF
.,TRBV7-2,TRBD2,TRBJ2-5,TGTGCCAGCAGCTTAGTTACTAGCGGGGAGACCCAGTACTTC,CASSLVTSGETQYF
.,TRBV19,.,TRBJ2-7,TGTGCCAGTAGTTATCTGGGCAGAACCTACGAGCAGTACTTC,CASSYLGRTYEQYF
.,TRBV5-1,TRBD2,TRBJ2-7,TGCGCCAGCAGCTTGGCCCCTAGCGGGAACGAGCAGTACTTC,CASSLAPSGNEQYF
.,TRBV7-2,.,TRBJ1-2,TGTGCCAGCAGCTCAACCCCCGGGCAGGAGGGTGGCTACACCTTC,CASSSTPGQEGGYTF
.,TRBV4-2,TRBD1,TRBJ1-4,TGTGCCAGCAGCCAAGAGGACAGGTCCCAAACTAATGAAAAACTGTTTTTT,CASSQEDRSQTNEKLFF
.,TRBV24-1,TRBD2,TRBJ2-1,TGTGCCACCAGTGACTCGGGACTACTACCCTACAATGAGCAGTTCTTC,CATSDSGLLPYNEQFF
.,TRBV7-9,TRBD1,TRBJ2-7,TGTGCCAGCAGCGTGGGACAGAGCTCCTACGAGCAGTACTTC,CASSVGQSSYEQYF
.,TRBV30,.,TRBJ1-5,TGTGCCTGGGCCCAGGACAGATTAAATCAGCCCCAGCATTTT,CAWAQDRLNQPQHF
.,TRBV5-6,.,TRBJ1-6,TGTGCCAGCAGCGAGAGAGGCGGGGCCTTCGTCGGATCACCCCTCCACTTT,CASSERGGAFVGSPLHF
few,TRBV6-5,TRBD1,TRBJ1-1,TGTGCCAGCATCAACAGGGGAGTGAACACTGAAGCTTTCTTT,CASINRGVNTEAFF
.,TRBV18,.,TRBJ2-3,TGTGCCAGCTCAGACAAGAGCACAGATACGCAGTATTTT,CASSDKSTDTQYF
once,TRBV5-1,TRBD1,TRBJ1-1,TGCGCCAGCAGTTTATCTGACAGGGTTAACACTGAAGCTTTCTTT,CASSLSDRVNTEAFF
.,TRBV7-9,.,TRBJ1-1,TGTGCCAGCAGCTTCGAGCGTACGAACACTGAAGCTTTCTTT,CASSFERTNTEAFF